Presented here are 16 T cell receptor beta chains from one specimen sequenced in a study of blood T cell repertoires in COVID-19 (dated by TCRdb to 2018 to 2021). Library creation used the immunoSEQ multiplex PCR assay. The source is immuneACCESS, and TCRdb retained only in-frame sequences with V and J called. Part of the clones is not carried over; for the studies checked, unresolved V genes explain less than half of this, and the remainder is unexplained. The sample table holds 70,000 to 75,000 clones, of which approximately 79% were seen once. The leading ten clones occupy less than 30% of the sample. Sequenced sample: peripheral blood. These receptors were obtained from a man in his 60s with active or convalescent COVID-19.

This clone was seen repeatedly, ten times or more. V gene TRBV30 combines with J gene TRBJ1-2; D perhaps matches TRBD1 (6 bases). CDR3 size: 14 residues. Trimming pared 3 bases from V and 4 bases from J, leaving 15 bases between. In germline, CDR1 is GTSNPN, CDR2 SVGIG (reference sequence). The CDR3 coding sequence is TGTGCCTGGAGCGTAAAGACAGGACCCTATGGCTACACCTTC. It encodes CAWSVKTGPYGYTF.

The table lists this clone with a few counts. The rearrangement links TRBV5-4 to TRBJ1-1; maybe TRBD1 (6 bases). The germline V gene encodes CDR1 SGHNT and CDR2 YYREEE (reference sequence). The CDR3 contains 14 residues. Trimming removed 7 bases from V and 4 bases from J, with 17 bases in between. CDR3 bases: TGTGCCAGCCTGGAGGAGCAGGGGTCCACTGAAGCTTTCTTT. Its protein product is CASLEEQGSTEAFF.

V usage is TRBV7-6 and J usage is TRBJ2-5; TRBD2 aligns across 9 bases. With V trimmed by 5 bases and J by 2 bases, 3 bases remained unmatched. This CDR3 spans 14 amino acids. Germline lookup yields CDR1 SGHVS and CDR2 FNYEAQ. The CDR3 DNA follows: TGTGCCAGCAGCCCCAGCGGGGGGCAAGAGACCCAGTACTTC. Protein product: CASSPSGGQETQYF.

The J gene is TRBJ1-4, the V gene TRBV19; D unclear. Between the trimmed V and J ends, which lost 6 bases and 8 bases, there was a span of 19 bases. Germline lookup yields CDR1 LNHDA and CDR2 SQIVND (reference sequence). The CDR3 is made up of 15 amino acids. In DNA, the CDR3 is TGTGCCAGTAGCCTAACGTACGGTCCTGAGGAAAAACTGTTTTTT. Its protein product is CASSLTYGPEEKLFF.

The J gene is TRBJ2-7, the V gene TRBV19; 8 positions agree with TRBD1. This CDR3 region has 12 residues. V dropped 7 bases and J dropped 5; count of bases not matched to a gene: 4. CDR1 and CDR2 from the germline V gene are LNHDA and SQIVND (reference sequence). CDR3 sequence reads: CASTDRGDEQYF. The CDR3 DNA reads TGTGCCAGTACCGACAGGGGCGACGAGCAGTACTTC.

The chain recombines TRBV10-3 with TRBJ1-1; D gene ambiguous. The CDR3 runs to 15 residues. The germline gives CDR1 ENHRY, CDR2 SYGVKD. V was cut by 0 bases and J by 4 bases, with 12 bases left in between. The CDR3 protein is CAISESWAGSTEAFF. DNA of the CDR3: TGTGCCATCAGTGAGTCCTGGGCGGGAAGCACTGAAGCTTTCTTT.

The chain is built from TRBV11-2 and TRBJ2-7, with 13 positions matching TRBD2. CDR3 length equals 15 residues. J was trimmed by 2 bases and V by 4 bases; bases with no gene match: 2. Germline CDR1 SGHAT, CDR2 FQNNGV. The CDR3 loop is CASSSTSGGAYEQYF. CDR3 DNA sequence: TGTGCCAGCAGCTCCACTAGCGGGGGGGCCTACGAGCAGTACTTC.

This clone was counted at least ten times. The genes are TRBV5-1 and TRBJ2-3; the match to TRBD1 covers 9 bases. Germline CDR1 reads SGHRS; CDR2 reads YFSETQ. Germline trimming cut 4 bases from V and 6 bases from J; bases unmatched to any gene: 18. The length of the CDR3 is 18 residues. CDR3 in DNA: TGCGCCAGCAGCCAGGCCACAGGGGGCGCGAGGGGTAGGGATACGCAGTATTTT. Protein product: CASSQATGGARGRDTQYF.

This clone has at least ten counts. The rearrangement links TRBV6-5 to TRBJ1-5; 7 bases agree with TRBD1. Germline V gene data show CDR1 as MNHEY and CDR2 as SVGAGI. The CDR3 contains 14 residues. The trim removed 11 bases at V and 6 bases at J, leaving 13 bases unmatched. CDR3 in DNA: TGTGCCGTTGAGGGGGCCGCTACGGCTCAGCCCCAGCATTTT. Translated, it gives CAVEGAATAQPQHF.

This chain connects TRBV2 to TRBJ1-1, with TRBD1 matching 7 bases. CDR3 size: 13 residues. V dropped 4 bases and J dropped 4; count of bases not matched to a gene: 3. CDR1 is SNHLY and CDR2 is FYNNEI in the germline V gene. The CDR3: CASSGQGGTEAFF. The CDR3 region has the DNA TGTGCCAGCAGTGGACAGGGTGGCACTGAAGCTTTCTTT.

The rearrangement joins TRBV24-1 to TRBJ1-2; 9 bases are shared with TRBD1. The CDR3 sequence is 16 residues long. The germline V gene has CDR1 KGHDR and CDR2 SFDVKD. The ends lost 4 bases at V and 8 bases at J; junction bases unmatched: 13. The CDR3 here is CATSDRTGVPGRGYTF. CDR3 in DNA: TGTGCCACCAGTGACCGGACAGGGGTGCCCGGCCGCGGCTACACCTTC.

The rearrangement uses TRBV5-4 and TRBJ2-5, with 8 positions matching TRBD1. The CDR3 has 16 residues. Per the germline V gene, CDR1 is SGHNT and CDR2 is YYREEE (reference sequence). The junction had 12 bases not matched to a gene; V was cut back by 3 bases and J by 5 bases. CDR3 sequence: CASSSPVGQGEETQYF. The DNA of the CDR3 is TGTGCCAGCAGCTCCCCCGTCGGACAGGGAGAGGAGACCCAGTACTTC.

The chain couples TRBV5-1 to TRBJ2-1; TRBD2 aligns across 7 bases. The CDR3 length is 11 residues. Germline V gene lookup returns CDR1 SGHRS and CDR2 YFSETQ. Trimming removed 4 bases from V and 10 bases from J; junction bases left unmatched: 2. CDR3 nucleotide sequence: TGCGCCAGCAGCCCGGGGGGAGAGCAGTTCTTC. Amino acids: CASSPGGEQFF.

This chain's CDR3 is CAWSVGGADNSPLHF. The CDR3 nucleotides read TGTGCCTGGAGTGTAGGTGGGGCCGATAATTCACCCCTCCACTTT. This rearrangement joins TRBV30 to TRBJ1-6, with a weak D call TRBD1 (5 bases). This CDR3 is 15 amino acids long. CDR1 is GTSNPN and CDR2 is SVGIG in the germline V gene (reference sequence). The V gene lost 0 bases and the J gene lost 5 bases, with 11 bases spanning the gap.

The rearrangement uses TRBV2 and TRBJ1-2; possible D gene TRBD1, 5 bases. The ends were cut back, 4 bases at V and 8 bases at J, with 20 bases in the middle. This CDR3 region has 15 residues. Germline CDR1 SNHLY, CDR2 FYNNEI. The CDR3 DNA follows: TGTGCCAGCAGTGTGACATTCAGGGAGGTACAAGGCTACACCTTC. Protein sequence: CASSVTFREVQGYTF.

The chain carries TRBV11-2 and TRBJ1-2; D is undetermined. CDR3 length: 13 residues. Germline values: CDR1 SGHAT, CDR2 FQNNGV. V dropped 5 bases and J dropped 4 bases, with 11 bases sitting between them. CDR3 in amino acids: CASSPDLTYGYTF. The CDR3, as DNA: TGTGCCAGCAGCCCGGACTTGACCTATGGCTACACCTTC.